The 8 T cell receptor beta chains below come from one sample, sequenced in a study of cytomegalovirus exposure and HLA in healthy donors. Vbeta (60) and Jbeta (13) primers were used in the PCR. Assay used: immunoSEQ multiplex PCR; TCRdb lists only in-frame clones, some missing. The data contain 210,000 or so clones, roughly 80% of them singletons. Material for sequencing was PBMCs. The receptors come from a man aged 35-49 years in good health and CMV-seronegative.

CDR3 protein: CASSLVLGRGRTEQFF. CDR3 coding DNA: TGTGCCAGCAGCTTAGTCCTAGGGCGGGGGCGAACAGAGCAGTTCTTC. V usage is TRBV11-2 and J usage is TRBJ2-1; D is perhaps TRBD2 (7 bases). V lost 1 base, J lost 10 bases, and 20 bases lay in between. The germline V gene encodes CDR1 SGHAT and CDR2 FQNNGV. CDR3 size: 16 residues.

The chain combines TRBV1 with TRBJ2-3; TRBD2 is the table's D call and was not checked against the DNA. TRBV1 represents a pseudogene. This CDR3 has 19 amino acids. CDR3 DNA sequence: TGCACCAGCAGCCAATCCGGGACTAGCGGTCTCCTCGAGACAGATACGCAGTATTTT. Translation: CTSSQSGTSGLLETDTQYF.

V usage is TRBV4-1 and J usage is TRBJ1-4, with 9 bases aligning to TRBD1. CDR1 is MGHRA and CDR2 is YSYEKL in the germline V gene. The CDR3 has 14 amino acids. Unmatched junction bases numbered 6, after V lost 7 bases and J lost 6 bases. This CDR3 is CASNRGQGYEKLFF. For the CDR3, the DNA is TGCGCCAGCAATAGGGGACAGGGATATGAAAAACTGTTTTTT.

The rearrangement joins TRBV2 to TRBJ1-5; D possibly corresponds to TRBD1 (5 bases). Germline V gives CDR1 SNHLY, CDR2 FYNNEI. The V end lost 3 bases, the J end lost 3 bases, and 9 bases lay between the germline ends. The CDR3 loop spans 14 amino acids. In nucleotides, the CDR3 is TGTGCCAGCAGTGATCGGGGGGTCAATCAGCCCCAGCATTTT. This codes for CASSDRGVNQPQHF.

This sequence joins TRBV4-1 and TRBJ2-5, with a weak D call TRBD2 (6 bases). V was trimmed by 0 bases and J by 7 bases, leaving 15 bases between them. The germline CDR1 and CDR2 sequences are MGHRA and YSYEKL. The CDR3 contains 15 residues. Here the CDR3 DNA reads TGCGCCAGCAGCCAAGAGAGTGGGGGGTCGGGGACCCAGTACTTC. As protein: CASSQESGGSGTQYF.

The gene calls are TRBV27 and TRBJ1-3; D may be TRBD1 (6 bases). This CDR3 has 17 amino acids. Germline V CDR1 and CDR2: MNHEY, SMNVEV (reference sequence). With 5 bases removed from V and 0 bases from J, the gap between germline ends came to 17 bases. The CDR3 sequence: CASSPLGTPNSGNTIYF. The DNA for the CDR3 is TGTGCCAGCAGTCCCCTGGGGACACCCAACTCTGGAAACACCATATATTTT.

This clone has a single count. The junction shows a germline mismatch at one end, possibly a read error. V and J are TRBV15 and TRBJ2-3; tentatively, D is TRBD2 (6 bases). Looked up from germline, CDR1 is LNHNV and CDR2 is YYDKDF (reference sequence). This CDR3 spans 19 amino acids. The CDR3 loop is CATSRDSLRAGRVTDAQYF. The CDR3 DNA is TGTGCCACCAGCAGAGATTCCCTACGTGCCGGGAGAGTAACAGATGCGCAGTATTTT.

This chain connects TRBV4-2 to TRBJ2-7; possible D gene TRBD1, 6 bases. CDR3 length equals 15 residues. The germline gives CDR1 LGHNA, CDR2 YNFKEQ. The germline V and J ends were trimmed by 0 bases and 5 bases, with 14 bases remaining between them. CDR3 nucleotides: TGTGCCAGCAGCCAAGATCTAGGGACACCTCACGAGCAGTACTTC. The encoded protein is CASSQDLGTPHEQYF.